These 15 T cell receptor beta chains share one sample of origin, sequenced in a study of vaccination and CD4 T cells after COVID-19. The assay that was used to sequence DNA from cultured CD4+ T cells was the Oncomine TCR Beta short-read assay. One entry per CDR3 protein results from TCRdb running MiXCR on the PCR reads. The table has around 8,600 distinct CDR3 sequences, approximately 58% seen once. Indicated treatment: roughly 10-day PBMC culture with coronavirus spike peptide pools or control peptides (ViraFEST assay). Their recognized antigens are unknown. The sequenced material came from CD4+ T cells from blood, cultured in vitro. The receptor set was obtained from a human donor who had recovered from COVID-19.

The chain employs TRBV25-1 and TRBJ1-2, with 12 bases identical to TRBD1. The CDR3 consists of 15 residues. The germline V gene encodes CDR1 MGHDK and CDR2 SYGVNS. V lost 3 bases, J lost 8 bases, and 7 bases stayed unmatched. The CDR3 DNA follows: TGTGCCAGCAGTGAGGTGGGACAGGGGGCGAAAGGCTACACCTTC. Its translation is CASSEVGQGAKGYTF.

This clonotype is judged medium-sized. The V and J genes are TRBV7-2 and TRBJ2-5, with D uncertain. V was pared by 1 base and J by 5 bases, with 11 bases between. The CDR3 sequence is 14 residues long. Germline values: CDR1 SGHTA, CDR2 FQGNSA. CDR3 coding DNA: TGTGCCAGCAGCTTAGGTCCCAGGATGGAGACCCAGTACTTC. It yields the protein CASSLGPRMETQYF. Using reference TRBV7-2 and TRBJ2-5 for the parts outside the CDR3, the full variable domain is GAGVSQSPSNKVTEKGKDVELRCDPISGHTALYWYRQSLGQGLEFLIYFQGNSAPDKSGLPSDRFSAERTGGSVSTLTIQRTQQEDSAVYLCASSLGPRMETQYFGPGTRLLVL.

CDR3 amino acids: CATSIPDSSYEQYF. The CDR3 DNA sequence: TGTGCCACCAGTATCCCTGACAGTTCCTACGAGCAGTACTTC. The rearrangement joins TRBV24-1 to TRBJ2-7, with D maybe TRBD1 (5 bases). Germline-derived CDR1 and CDR2 are KGHDR and SFDVKD. The CDR3 runs 14 residues. V gave up 6 bases and J gave up 1 base, with 12 bases separating them.

V usage is TRBV6-5 and J usage is TRBJ2-5; D is ambiguous. Trimming pared 3 bases from V and 5 bases from J, leaving 13 bases between. This CDR3 region has 14 residues. CDR1 is MNHEY, CDR2 SVGAGI, per germline. The CDR3 sequence: CASSYLGSRETQYF. CDR3 bases: TGTGCCAGCAGTTATCTGGGGTCGCGGGAGACCCAGTACTTC.

V gene TRBV20-1 combines with J gene TRBJ1-2, with 7 bases fitting TRBD1. CDR1 and CDR2 from the germline V gene are DFQATT and SNEGSKA (reference sequence). V was pared by 6 bases and J by 7 bases, with 2 bases of the junction left unmatched. The CDR3 runs 10 residues. CDR3 sequence: CSAGQVGYTF. CDR3 nucleotides: TGCAGTGCAGGACAGGTTGGCTACACCTTC.

Only a few counts were recorded for this clonotype. The chain employs TRBV7-9 and TRBJ1-2; no clear D gene. Germline V lookup: CDR1 SEHNR, CDR2 FQNEAQ (reference sequence). The CDR3 spans 13 residues. Between the trimmed V and J ends, which lost 1 base and 5 bases, there was a span of 8 bases. The CDR3 sequence: CASSLVADYGYTF. In DNA form, the CDR3 reads TGTGCCAGCAGCTTAGTGGCAGATTATGGCTACACCTTC.

V gene TRBV10-3 combines with J gene TRBJ2-5, with TRBD2 matching 7 bases. This CDR3 has 15 residues. V dropped 8 bases and J dropped 1; count of bases not matched to a gene: 10. CDR1 is ENHRY, CDR2 SYGVKD, per germline. CDR3 sequence reads: CAIRKRDDRQETQYF. The CDR3 DNA follows: TGTGCCATCCGAAAGCGGGATGACCGCCAAGAGACCCAGTACTTC.

The chain joins TRBV7-2 to TRBJ2-7; D may be TRBD1 (5 bases). Germline V gene lookup returns CDR1 SGHTA and CDR2 FQGNSA. Trimming cost V 5 bases and J 3 bases, with 11 bases left between them. This CDR3 has 13 amino acids. The CDR3 loop is CASSTRQNYEQYF. The CDR3 DNA follows: TGTGCCAGCAGCACGCGACAGAACTACGAGCAGTACTTC.

This chain links TRBV24-1 with TRBJ1-2; D gene ambiguous. The CDR3 consists of 12 residues. The germline V and J ends were trimmed by 5 bases and 3 bases, with 6 bases remaining between them. Germline V CDR1 and CDR2: KGHDR, SFDVKD. The CDR3 nucleotides read TGTGCCACCAGTGCTTCTCACTATGGCTACACCTTC. It yields the protein CATSASHYGYTF.

This chain links TRBV19 with TRBJ1-5; no firm D call. The CDR3 is 9 amino acids. V was shortened by 9 bases and J by 7 bases, with 4 bases between the two germline ends. Germline V gene sequence: CDR1 LNHDA, CDR2 SQIVND (reference sequence). CDR3 sequence (DNA): TGTGCCAGGTCCCAGCCCCAGCATTTT. Protein: CARSQPQHF.

CDR3 nucleotides: TGTGCCAGCAGCCGGGACTGGTGGGGCAATCAGCCCCAGCATTTT. Its translation is CASSRDWWGNQPQHF. J is TRBJ1-5 and V is TRBV7-8; D might be TRBD1 (5 bases). V lost 5 bases and J lost 2, with 13 bases in between. This CDR3 comprises 15 residues. Germline V gene data show CDR1 as SGHVS and CDR2 as FQNEAQ.

This chain links TRBV7-3 with TRBJ1-1; a possible D gene is TRBD1 (6 bases). The CDR3 extends over 13 amino acids. Trimming took 4 bases from V and 5 from J, leaving 11 bases between them. The germline gives CDR1 SGHTA, CDR2 FQGTGA. This CDR3 reads CASSSGEGTEAFF. The CDR3 DNA reads TGTGCCAGCAGCTCAGGGGAGGGAACTGAAGCTTTCTTT.

This clonotype was counted once. This chain uses TRBV20-1 with TRBJ1-2; D unresolved. Trimming pared 5 bases from V and 6 bases from J, leaving 16 bases between. Germline V gene lookup returns CDR1 DFQATT and CDR2 SNEGSKA (reference sequence). This CDR3 has 13 amino acids. The DNA of the CDR3 is TGCAGTGCTTACCCCCGGGGTTTGGATGGCTACACCTTC. This gives the protein CSAYPRGLDGYTF.

This clonotype was seen a handful of times. The gene calls are TRBV15 and TRBJ1-1; a weak D match, TRBD1 (5 bases). In germline, CDR1 is LNHNV, CDR2 YYDKDF (reference sequence). The V gene lost 3 bases and the J gene lost 10 bases, with 15 bases spanning the gap. The CDR3 sequence is 13 residues long. Here the CDR3 reads CATSSKGPGGAFF. In nucleotides, the CDR3 is TGTGCCACCAGCAGTAAGGGGCCGGGAGGAGCTTTCTTT.

The chain recombines TRBV7-8 with TRBJ2-7; D is uncertain. The germline V gene has CDR1 SGHVS and CDR2 FQNEAQ. The V and J ends lost 3 bases and 2 bases respectively, with 8 bases between them. The CDR3 spans 13 residues. The CDR3 loop reads CASSFDGTYEQYF. The CDR3 DNA reads TGTGCCAGCAGCTTCGACGGAACCTACGAGCAGTACTTC. Drawing the rest from reference TRBV7-8 and TRBJ2-7, the complete variable domain is GAGVSQSPRYKVAKRGQDVALRCDPISGHVSLFWYQQALGQGPEFLTYFQNEAQLDKSGLPSDRFFAERPEGSVSTLKIQRTQQEDSAVYLCASSFDGTYEQYFGPGTRLTVT.